This T cell receptor (beta chain) was found in a study of shared clonotypes between healthy human individuals. Overall study context: The cohort had two women and a few men, ages 18 to 49.

The CDR3 runs 15 residues. V shed 4 bases, J shed 1 base, and the junction held 3 bases outside the gene matches. Per the germline V gene, CDR1 is MNHNS and CDR2 is SASEGT. Genomic DNA belonging to each subset was distributed in equal measure over several immunoSEQ plates. Sequencing used immunoSEQ multiplex PCR; TCRdb keeps in-frame clones, though not all of them. This sample has about 2.4 million clones, with over 85% found just once. The count of this clone is one. Its antigen is still unknown. Study results and caveats: The study sampled only blood, and tissue repertoires likely differ.

Sequencing used naive CD4+ T cells from PBMCs. Subset specified: CD45RA+ positively selected. The V gene is TRBV6-1, the J gene TRBJ2-2; TRBD2 matches at 7 bases. The sequence was collected from a man younger than 35 in good health. Some clones in this sample may be carry-over from other donors' samples. The CDR3 region has the DNA TGTGCCAGCAGTGGGTGGGGGGGGAACACCGGGGAGCTGTTTTTT. Protein sequence: CASSGWGGNTGELFF.